Presented here are 10 T cell receptor beta chains from one specimen sequenced in a study of radiotherapy plus CTLA-4 blockade in lung cancer. Libraries were prepared by immunoSEQ multiplex PCR; TCRdb keeps only in-frame clonotypes and omits some of them. Here the sample spans more than 100,000 clones, 90% being singletons. Sequences were derived from peripheral blood, sampled from a patient treated with radiotherapy plus ipilimumab. The receptors derive from a human donor with non-small cell lung cancer that progressed on radiotherapy plus ipilimumab.

V and J are TRBV6-5 and TRBJ2-7; possibly TRBD1 or TRBD2 for D (6 bases each). The CDR3 is 12 residues long. V gave up 7 bases and J gave up 6 bases, with 13 bases separating them. Germline CDR1 MNHEY, CDR2 SVGAGI. The CDR3 region has the DNA TGTGCCAGCAACCCACAGGGAGGCGAGCAGTACTTC. Translated: CASNPQGGEQYF.

The V and J genes are TRBV2 and TRBJ1-1; D uncertain. The CDR3 has 14 residues. CDR1 and CDR2 from the germline V gene are SNHLY and FYNNEI. The germline V and J ends were trimmed by 4 bases and 0 bases, with 9 bases remaining between them. The CDR3 protein is CASSVWRMNTEAFF. CDR3 in DNA: TGTGCCAGCAGTGTATGGAGGATGAACACTGAAGCTTTCTTT.

This clone came up a few times. V is TRBV18 and J is TRBJ1-1, with D hard to call. Germline loops: CDR1 KGHSH, CDR2 LQKENI. The CDR3 sequence is 13 residues long. The germline V and J ends were trimmed by 2 bases and 1 base, with 5 bases remaining between them. CDR3: CASSPMENTEAFF. CDR3 bases: TGTGCCAGCTCACCAATGGAGAACACTGAAGCTTTCTTT.

J is TRBJ2-2 and V is TRBV5-1, with 15 bases fitting TRBD2. The CDR3 contains 18 residues. CDR1 SGHRS and CDR2 YFSETQ come from the germline V gene. J lost 0 bases, V lost 4 bases, and 4 bases had no gene match. The CDR3 spells CASSTGLAGGSNTGELFF. The DNA of the CDR3 is TGCGCCAGCAGCACGGGACTAGCGGGAGGATCGAACACCGGGGAGCTGTTTTTT.

V and J are TRBV5-1 and TRBJ2-5; TRBD2 agrees at 13 bases. Trimming at V came to 4 bases and at J to 1 base, leaving 7 bases not matched to a gene. The CDR3 is 17 residues long. Germline loops: CDR1 SGHRS, CDR2 YFSETQ. In DNA, the CDR3 is TGCGCCAGCAGCCTAGGACTAGCGGGAGTATCCCAAGAGACCCAGTACTTC. Its protein product is CASSLGLAGVSQETQYF.

V and J are TRBV9 and TRBJ2-5; D possibly corresponds to TRBD2 (6 bases). The length of the CDR3 is 16 residues. V lost 0 bases and J lost 3, with 15 bases in between. Per the germline V gene, CDR1 is SGDLS and CDR2 is YYNGEE. The CDR3 here is CASSVGGSSAEETQYF. The DNA for the CDR3 is TGTGCCAGCAGCGTAGGGGGGTCTAGCGCAGAAGAGACCCAGTACTTC.

This chain connects TRBV11-2 to TRBJ2-2; D is perhaps TRBD2 (7 bases). The V end lost 4 bases, the J end lost 7 bases, and 16 bases lay between the germline ends. The length of the CDR3 is 15 residues. Germline loops: CDR1 SGHAT, CDR2 FQNNGV. CDR3 nucleotide sequence: TGTGCCAGCAGCTCGCCGGCGGGGGCCGACGGGGAGCTGTTTTTT. This sequence encodes CASSSPAGADGELFF.

The chain has TRBV6-1 and TRBJ2-3; TRBD2 matches at 11 bases. CDR1 and CDR2 from the germline V gene are MNHNS and SASEGT. This CDR3 region has 16 residues. V was pared by 4 bases and J by 2 bases, with 5 bases of the junction left unmatched. Here the CDR3 DNA reads TGTGCCAGCAGTGGTCTGGGACTAGCGGCCACAGATACGCAGTATTTT. It encodes CASSGLGLAATDTQYF.

The rearrangement links TRBV4-2 to TRBJ1-1, with a tentative D call TRBD1 (5 bases). V was shortened by 0 bases and J by 2 bases, with 16 bases between the two germline ends. Germline loops: CDR1 LGHNA, CDR2 YNFKEQ. The length of the CDR3 is 17 residues. CDR3 DNA: TGTGCCAGCAGCCAAGATATGGGGGGGAACCGAAACACTGAAGCTTTCTTT. This gives the protein CASSQDMGGNRNTEAFF.

This chain uses TRBV5-4 with TRBJ1-2, with D maybe TRBD1 (5 bases). The CDR3 covers 16 residues. Germline V CDR1 and CDR2: SGHNT, YYREEE (reference sequence). V was shortened by 6 bases and J by 7 bases, with 25 bases between the two germline ends. CDR3 bases: TGTGCCAGCAAATTAGGGGTCGAAGCCAACGCAGGTGGCTACACCTTC. It specifies CASKLGVEANAGGYTF.